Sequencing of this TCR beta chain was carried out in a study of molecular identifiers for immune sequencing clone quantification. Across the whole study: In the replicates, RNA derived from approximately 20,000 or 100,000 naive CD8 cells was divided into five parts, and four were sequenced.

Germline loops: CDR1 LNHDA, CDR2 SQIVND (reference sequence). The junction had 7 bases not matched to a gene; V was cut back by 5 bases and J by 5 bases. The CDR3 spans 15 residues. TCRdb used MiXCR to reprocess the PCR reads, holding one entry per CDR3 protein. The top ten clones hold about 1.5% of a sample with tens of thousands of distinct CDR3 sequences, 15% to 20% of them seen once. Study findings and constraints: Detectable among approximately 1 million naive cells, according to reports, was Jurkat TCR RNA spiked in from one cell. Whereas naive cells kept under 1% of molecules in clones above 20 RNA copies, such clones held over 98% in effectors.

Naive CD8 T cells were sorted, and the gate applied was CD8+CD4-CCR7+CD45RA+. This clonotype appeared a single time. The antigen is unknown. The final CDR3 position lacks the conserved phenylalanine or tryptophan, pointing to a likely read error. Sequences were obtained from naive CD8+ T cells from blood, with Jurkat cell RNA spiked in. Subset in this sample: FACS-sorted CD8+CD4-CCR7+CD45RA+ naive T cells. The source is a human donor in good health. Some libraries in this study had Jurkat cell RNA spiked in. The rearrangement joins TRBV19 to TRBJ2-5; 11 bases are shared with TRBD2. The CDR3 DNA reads TGTGCCAGTAGTGAGGTACTAGCGGGAGTTGAGACCCAGTACCTC. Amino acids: CASSEVLAGVETQYL.